A single sample is the source of the 26 T cell receptor beta chains below, sequenced in a study of blood T cell repertoires in COVID-19. Data came from immunoSEQ multiplex PCR; TCRdb stores just in-frame clones and leaves some out. The sample holds about 50,000 clones; under 90% are singletons and the top ten take about 2.8%. The sample taken for sequencing was peripheral blood. Receptors were obtained from a woman aged 80 or over with COVID-19, enrolled during active disease.

Comments on this clone: Other DNA variants within this sample encode the same CDR3. This sequence joins TRBV5-1 and TRBJ2-7; 11 bases line up with TRBD1. Germline CDR1 SGHRS, CDR2 YFSETQ. V was clipped by 3 bases and J by 2 bases; unmatched bases: 1. This CDR3 comprises 14 residues. In DNA form, the CDR3 reads TGCGCCAGCAGCTCGGGACAGGGGGCCTACGAGCAGTACTTC. It encodes CASSSGQGAYEQYF.

The chain recombines TRBV18 with TRBJ2-1; 10 nucleotides match TRBD1. The CDR3 spans 17 residues. Germline V gene sequence: CDR1 KGHSH, CDR2 LQKENI. Losses at the gene ends were 3 bases for V and 6 bases for J; bases not matched to a gene: 11. The CDR3 DNA reads as TGTGCCAGCTCACCCTGGACAGGGGGTACGACTGCCAATGAGCAGTTCTTC. Protein: CASSPWTGGTTANEQFF.

This clone has a single count. This chain uses TRBV13 with TRBJ2-7, with 14 bases identical to TRBD2. Per the germline V gene, CDR1 is PRHDT and CDR2 is FYEKMQ (reference sequence). CDR3 length equals 16 residues. With 5 bases clipped from V and 7 bases from J, the junction kept 10 bases outside the gene matches. The CDR3 loop reads CASSTRLAGGQPEQYF. CDR3 nucleotides: TGTGCCAGCAGCACCCGACTAGCGGGGGGGCAACCTGAGCAGTACTTC.

The V gene is TRBV6-5, the J gene TRBJ1-2; tentatively, D is TRBD1 (5 bases). Germline CDR1 MNHEY, CDR2 SVGAGI. The CDR3 extends over 14 amino acids. V was shortened by 9 bases and J by 7 bases, with 21 bases between the two germline ends. This CDR3 reads CASYPGTGGGGYTF. The CDR3 nucleotides are TGTGCCAGTTACCCAGGTACAGGCGGCGGTGGCTACACCTTC.

For the CDR3, the DNA is TGTGCCAGCAGAGGACAGCCTACTGAAGCTTTCTTT. Protein sequence: CASRGQPTEAFF. The chain joins TRBV28 to TRBJ1-1; D possibly corresponds to TRBD1 (6 bases). The CDR3 is made up of 12 amino acids. Germline CDR1 MDHEN, CDR2 SYDVKM. V shed 6 bases and J shed 5 bases, with 10 bases lying between them.

The chain uses TRBV19 and TRBJ1-5; no clear D gene. The germline CDR1 and CDR2 sequences are LNHDA and SQIVND (reference sequence). Trimming took 3 bases from V and 0 from J, leaving 9 bases between them. CDR3 size: 15 residues. The CDR3 DNA follows: TGTGCCAGTAGTATGGGCGGGTATAGCAATCAGCCCCAGCATTTT. Amino acid sequence: CASSMGGYSNQPQHF.

This chain links TRBV5-1 with TRBJ2-2; 8 bases agree with TRBD1. This CDR3 has 16 residues. CDR1 is SGHRS and CDR2 is YFSETQ in the germline V gene. V lost 0 bases and J lost 4; bases outside the gene matches: 5. The CDR3 coding sequence is TGCGCCAGCAGCTTGGAAGGGACAGGTTTCACCGGGGAGCTGTTTTTT. Translated: CASSLEGTGFTGELFF.

The chain links TRBV30 to TRBJ1-5; D ambiguous. CDR3 length: 13 residues. Germline V gene data show CDR1 as GTSNPN and CDR2 as SVGIG (reference sequence). V shed 5 bases and J shed 0 bases, with 8 bases lying between them. DNA for the CDR3: TGTGCCTGGGCTGGGAGTAGCAATCAGCCCCAGCATTTT. This translates into CAWAGSSNQPQHF. The whole variable domain, filled in from reference TRBV30 and TRBJ1-5, reads SQTIHQWPATLVQPVGSPLSLECTVEGTSNPNLYWYRQAAGRGLQLLFYSVGIGQISSEVPQNLSASRPQDRQFILSSKKLLLSDSGFYLCAWAGSSNQPQHFGDGTRLSIL.

This clone appeared a single time. In DNA form, the CDR3 reads TGCAGCGTTGACCCAGGGGGCAATGAGCAGTTCTTC. Its protein product is CSVDPGGNEQFF. V is TRBV29-1 and J is TRBJ2-1; TRBD1 agrees at 7 bases. The CDR3 contains 12 residues. The J segment lost 6 bases and the V segment lost 3 bases, leaving 2 bases of the junction unmatched. The germline gives CDR1 SQVTM, CDR2 ANQGSEA.

The chain recombines TRBV18 with TRBJ1-4; TRBD1 agrees at 7 bases. Germline trimming cut 0 bases from V and 0 bases from J; bases unmatched to any gene: 7. Per the germline V gene, CDR1 is KGHSH and CDR2 is LQKENI. The CDR3 consists of 18 residues. CDR3 in amino acids: CASSPPKGAIATNEKLFF. CDR3 DNA sequence: TGTGCCAGCTCACCACCGAAGGGGGCGATTGCAACTAATGAAAAACTGTTTTTT.

This clone occurred a few times. The chain combines TRBV6-5 with TRBJ2-7; D unclear. There are 12 residues in the CDR3. Trimming took 2 bases from V and 6 from J, leaving 8 bases between them. The germline V gene has CDR1 MNHEY and CDR2 SVGAGI. CDR3 sequence reads: CASSYRPGEQYF. The CDR3 DNA sequence: TGTGCCAGCAGTTACAGACCGGGCGAGCAGTACTTC.

The rearrangement links TRBV4-1 to TRBJ1-5; D is ambiguous. CDR1 is MGHRA and CDR2 is YSYEKL in the germline V gene. The V end lost 0 bases, the J end lost 2 bases, and 8 bases lay between the germline ends. This CDR3 comprises 15 residues. CDR3 coding DNA: TGCGCCAGCAGCCAAGATGGGCAGGGCAATCAGCCCCAGCATTTT. Its translation: CASSQDGQGNQPQHF.

This chain joins TRBV6-5 and TRBJ1-6; D is unclear. This CDR3 has 12 residues. With 6 bases removed from V and 7 bases from J, the gap between germline ends came to 7 bases. Germline V gives CDR1 MNHEY, CDR2 SVGAGI. The CDR3 DNA reads TGTGCCAGCAGGGCCGCAAATTCACCCCTCCACTTT. It is translated as CASRAANSPLHF.

This rearrangement joins TRBV19 to TRBJ1-3; D unresolved. CDR1 and CDR2 from the germline V gene are LNHDA and SQIVND (reference sequence). Between the trimmed V and J ends, which lost 3 bases and 3 bases, there was a span of 3 bases. The CDR3 contains 12 residues. The CDR3 DNA is TGTGCCAGTAGTATCCATGGAAACACCATATATTTT. Protein product: CASSIHGNTIYF.

The chain carries TRBV5-8 and TRBJ2-1; maybe TRBD2 (6 bases). Trimming cost V 0 bases and J 10 bases, with 17 bases left between them. The CDR3 spans 15 residues. CDR1 is SGHTS and CDR2 is YDEGEE in the germline V gene. CDR3 bases: TGTGCCAGCAGCTTGGCTCTAGCGCCGGGAGAGGAGCAGTTCTTC. Translation gives CASSLALAPGEEQFF.

This chain's CDR3 is CASSSGEKGISTDTQYF. The CDR3 nucleotides are TGTGCCAGCAGCTCGGGGGAGAAGGGGATTAGCACAGATACGCAGTATTTT. This chain connects TRBV5-6 to TRBJ2-3, with D perhaps TRBD2 (6 bases). Trimming took 3 bases from V and 0 from J, leaving 17 bases between them. This CDR3 comprises 17 residues. The germline gives CDR1 SGHDT, CDR2 YYEEEE. The full variable domain, its missing parts supplied by reference TRBV5-6 and TRBJ2-3, is DAGVTQSPTHLIKTRGQQVTLRCSPKSGHDTVSWYQQALGQGPQFIFQYYEEEERQRGNFPDRFSGHQFPNYSSELNVNALLLGDSALYLCASSSGEKGISTDTQYFGPGTRLTVL.

The J gene is TRBJ1-1, the V gene TRBV28; D remains unclear. CDR3 length: 15 amino acids. The V and J ends lost 5 bases and 1 base respectively, with 14 bases between them. CDR1 is MDHEN, CDR2 SYDVKM, per germline. CDR3 sequence reads: CASSAGLGRNTEAFF. The DNA for the CDR3 is TGTGCCAGCAGTGCCGGCCTCGGGAGGAACACTGAAGCTTTCTTT.

This clone was detected once. The V call is TRBV11-2, the J call TRBJ2-5; no reliable D call. With 6 bases removed from V and 14 bases from J, the gap between germline ends came to 16 bases. Germline V gene data show CDR1 as SGHAT and CDR2 as FQNNGV. The CDR3 is 11 amino acids. DNA for the CDR3: TGTGCCAGCAGGCTAGAGACTTTCGTTTACTTC. It codes for CASRLETFVYF.

V and J are TRBV9 and TRBJ2-1, with TRBD1 identical over 8 bases. The CDR3 is 15 residues long. Germline V gives CDR1 SGDLS, CDR2 YYNGEE. V dropped 0 bases and J dropped 2; count of bases not matched to a gene: 1. This CDR3 reads CASSVAGQAYNEQFF. The CDR3 DNA reads as TGTGCCAGCAGCGTAGCGGGACAGGCCTACAATGAGCAGTTCTTC.

Here the CDR3 reads CASSTSGGRKGEQYF. CDR3 sequence (DNA): TGCGCCAGCAGTACTAGCGGGGGCCGTAAGGGGGAGCAGTACTTC. J is TRBJ2-7 and V is TRBV10-2; the match to TRBD2 covers 11 bases. The CDR3 is 15 amino acids. Germline values: CDR1 WSHSY, CDR2 SAAADI. After removal of 5 bases from V and 7 bases from J, the junction contained 10 bases not matched to a gene.

J is TRBJ2-3 and V is TRBV3-1 (or the pseudogene TRBV3-2); D is perhaps TRBD2 (6 bases). Germline V gives CDR1 LGHDT, CDR2 YNNKEL (reference sequence). V was pared by 3 bases and J by 0 bases, with 13 bases between. This CDR3 is built from 16 residues. The CDR3 DNA is TGTGCCAGCAGCCACCCTAGGACTACTAGCACAGATACGCAGTATTTT. Its translation: CASSHPRTTSTDTQYF.

The chain links TRBV4-2 to TRBJ2-5; 7 nucleotides line up with TRBD2. Germline CDR1 LGHNA, CDR2 YNFKEQ. The ends lost 3 bases at V and 1 base at J; junction bases unmatched: 5. This CDR3 is built from 15 residues. CDR3 nucleotides: TGTGCCAGCAGCCAGGGAGGGAGATCCCAAGAGACCCAGTACTTC. It yields the protein CASSQGGRSQETQYF.

A single count supports this clone. The rearrangement uses TRBV19 and TRBJ1-1; no clear D gene. Germline CDR1 reads LNHDA; CDR2 reads SQIVND (reference sequence). V lost 3 bases to trimming and J lost 2 bases, with 10 bases between them. The CDR3 covers 14 residues. CDR3 nucleotide sequence: TGTGCCAGTAGTATCGGGCGGGAAAACACTGAAGCTTTCTTT. This translates into CASSIGRENTEAFF.

The chain carries TRBV7-9 and TRBJ1-2; D gene uncertain. Germline V gene data show CDR1 as SEHNR and CDR2 as FQNEAQ (reference sequence). The CDR3 is made up of 13 amino acids. Trimming shortened V by 5 bases and J by 5 bases, and 12 bases separated the two germline ends. CDR3 residues: CASSPDSYYGYTF. CDR3 coding DNA: TGTGCCAGCAGCCCCGATAGCTATTATGGCTACACCTTC.

The V call is TRBV5-1, the J call TRBJ2-1, with D unresolved. In germline, CDR1 is SGHRS, CDR2 YFSETQ. CDR3 length: 15 residues. The V and J ends lost 1 base and 2 bases respectively, with 10 bases between them. CDR3 sequence reads: CASSLTASPYNEQFF. CDR3 coding DNA: TGCGCCAGCAGCTTGACCGCCAGTCCCTACAATGAGCAGTTCTTC.

The rearrangement uses TRBV6-5 and TRBJ1-2; D not certain. Germline lookup yields CDR1 MNHEY and CDR2 SVGAGI. Trimming cost V 5 bases and J 0 bases, with 7 bases left between them. The CDR3 length is 13 residues. CDR3 loop: CASSTPTNYGYTF. CDR3 nucleotide sequence: TGTGCCAGCAGTACACCGACTAACTATGGCTACACCTTC.